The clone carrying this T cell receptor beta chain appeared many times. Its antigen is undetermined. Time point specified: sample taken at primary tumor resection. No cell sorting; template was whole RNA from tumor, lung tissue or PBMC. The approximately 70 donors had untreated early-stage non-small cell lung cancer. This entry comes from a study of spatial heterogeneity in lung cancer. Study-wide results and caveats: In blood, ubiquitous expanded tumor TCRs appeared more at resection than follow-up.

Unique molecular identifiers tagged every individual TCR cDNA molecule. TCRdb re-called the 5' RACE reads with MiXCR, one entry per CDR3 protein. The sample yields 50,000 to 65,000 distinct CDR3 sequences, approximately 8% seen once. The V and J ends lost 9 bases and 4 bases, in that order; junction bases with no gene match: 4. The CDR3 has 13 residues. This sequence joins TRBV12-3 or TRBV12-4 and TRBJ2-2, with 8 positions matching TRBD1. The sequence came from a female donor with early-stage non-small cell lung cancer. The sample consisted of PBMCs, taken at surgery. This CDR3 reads CARPGGVTGELFF. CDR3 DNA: TGTGCCAGACCAGGGGGCGTCACCGGGGAGCTGTTTTTT.